Following are 6 T cell receptor beta chains from one sample sequenced in a study of vaccination effects on CD4 cells after COVID-19 (dated 2022 in TCRdb). These receptors lack a known antigen. Libraries were made using the immunoSEQ multiplex PCR assay. In TCRdb, the immuneACCESS table is reduced to in-frame sequences with V and J assigned. These tables do not hold every clone; where another copy was compared, an unresolved V gene accounts for under half, and the others remain unexplained. Within this sample are around 50,000 clones, with roughly 72% of them counted one time only. Of the sample, about 7% is held by the ten largest clones. After less than eleven days of culture, CD4+ T cells were isolated with the EasySep CD4+ T cell isolation kit. Participants received two doses of either the BNT162b2 or the mRNA-1273 mRNA SARS-CoV-2 vaccine. Sequencing used CD4+ T cells from PBMCs cultured without peptide, obtained after COVID-19 vaccination. All receptors come from a human donor who received a COVID-19 vaccine.

The genes are TRBV6-4 and TRBJ1-2; TRBD1 matches at 9 bases. V trimming: 6 bases; J trimming: 2 bases; junction bases outside the gene matches: 10. Per the germline V gene, CDR1 is MRHNA and CDR2 is SNTAGT. The CDR3 extends over 16 amino acids. CDR3 in amino acids: CASRTGTGSANYGYTF. The CDR3 coding sequence is TGTGCCAGCAGGACCGGGACAGGGTCAGCCAACTATGGCTACACCTTC.

The V and J genes are TRBV5-1 and TRBJ1-4; weak D call: TRBD1 (6 bases). Trimming shortened V by 6 bases and J by 5 bases, and 14 bases separated the two germline ends. The CDR3 extends over 14 amino acids. Per the germline V gene, CDR1 is SGHRS and CDR2 is YFSETQ. Here the CDR3 reads CASTQKDRNEKLFF. For the CDR3, the DNA is TGCGCCAGCACCCAGAAGGACAGAAATGAAAAACTGTTTTTT. Complete variable domain (other parts from reference TRBV5-1 and TRBJ1-4): KAGVTQTPRYLIKTRGQQVTLSCSPISGHRSVSWYQQTPGQGLQFLFEYFSETQRNKGNFPGRFSGRQFSNSRSEMNVSTLELGDSALYLCASTQKDRNEKLFFGSGTQLSVL.

The V and J genes are TRBV5-1 and TRBJ2-3; D is perhaps TRBD2 (6 bases). V dropped 5 bases and J dropped 2 bases, with 15 bases sitting between them. CDR1 and CDR2 (germline): SGHRS, YFSETQ. The CDR3 is made up of 15 amino acids. This CDR3 reads CASSRGAGYTDTQYF. The CDR3 nucleotides read TGCGCCAGCAGTCGTGGGGCGGGGTACACAGATACGCAGTATTTT.

The DNA for the CDR3 is TGTGCCAGCAGCAAAAGCCCCTGGGGCAGACCAGTACAAGAGACCCAGTACTTC. Translated: CASSKSPWGRPVQETQYF. The genes are TRBV21-1 and TRBJ2-5; TRBD1, the table's D call, was not compared with the DNA. TRBV21-1 is a listed pseudogene. This CDR3 contains 18 residues.

This rearrangement joins TRBV6-5 to TRBJ1-5; no definite D call. CDR3 length: 16 residues. V dropped 2 bases and J dropped 0 bases, with 11 bases sitting between them. In germline, CDR1 is MNHEY, CDR2 SVGAGI. CDR3 region: CASSYGQAYSNQPQHF. The CDR3 DNA reads TGTGCCAGCAGTTACGGGCAGGCGTATAGCAATCAGCCCCAGCATTTT.

The chain recombines TRBV5-1 with TRBJ1-4, with D unclear. This CDR3 has 14 residues. Germline CDR1 reads SGHRS; CDR2 reads YFSETQ. Trimming removed 0 bases from V and 7 bases from J, with 10 bases in between. In DNA form, the CDR3 reads TGCGCCAGCAGCTTGGCAGGCATCCGTGAAAAACTGTTTTTT. This translates into CASSLAGIREKLFF.